The 28 T cell receptor beta chains in this list originate from one sample, sequenced in a study of OX40 agonist ivuxolimab in advanced cancers. Using immunoSEQ multiplex PCR, the repertoire was profiled, and TCRdb retains in-frame clones only, with some absent. The sample holds some 98,000 clones, about 86% seen once. The sequencing used CD4+ or CD8+ T cells sorted from blood, collected in a trial of the OX40 agonist ivuxolimab. These TCRs come from an adult with an advanced solid tumor such as melanoma, head and neck, liver or kidney cancer.

The chain recombines TRBV6-1 with TRBJ2-3; the D gene is possibly TRBD1 (5 bases). Deletions cut 2 bases from V and 6 bases from J, with 12 bases between. CDR3 size: 14 residues. Germline CDR1 reads MNHNS; CDR2 reads SASEGT. CDR3 in amino acids: CASSELSRADTQYF. CDR3 nucleotide sequence: TGTGCCAGCAGTGAACTTTCCAGGGCGGATACGCAGTATTTT.

The chain has TRBV19 and TRBJ2-1, with no clear D. Germline assignment: CDR1 LNHDA and CDR2 SQIVND (reference sequence). The CDR3 totals 14 residues. V was pared by 2 bases and J by 3 bases, with 8 bases between. The CDR3 loop reads CASSIRVLYNEQFF. DNA of the CDR3: TGTGCCAGTAGTATAAGGGTTCTCTACAATGAGCAGTTCTTC.

This rearrangement joins TRBV11-1 to TRBJ1-1, with D tentatively TRBD1 (6 bases). CDR1 and CDR2 (germline): SGHAT, FQDESV (reference sequence). The CDR3 spans 14 residues. V was shortened by 3 bases and J by 1 base, with 9 bases between the two germline ends. The CDR3 sequence: CASSLLQGNTEAFF. The CDR3 nucleotides read TGTGCCAGCAGCTTGCTACAGGGGAACACTGAAGCTTTCTTT.

In its sample, this clone was seen a few times. This rearrangement joins TRBV9 to TRBJ2-1; D unclear. Germline V CDR1 and CDR2: SGDLS, YYNGEE. V lost 2 bases and J 9 bases, leaving 6 bases between the germline ends. The CDR3 runs to 11 residues. The CDR3 protein is CASSVKGEQFF. In DNA form, the CDR3 reads TGTGCCAGCAGCGTCAAAGGTGAGCAGTTCTTC.

This clone was seen just once. The chain combines TRBV6-1 with TRBJ1-2; the D is unclear. The CDR3 consists of 14 residues. V gave up 6 bases and J gave up 0 bases, with 11 bases separating them. CDR1 MNHNS and CDR2 SASEGT come from the germline V gene. The chain's CDR3 is CASSPQRANYGYTF. The CDR3, as DNA: TGTGCCAGCAGCCCCCAGCGGGCTAACTATGGCTACACCTTC.

This clone has just a few counts. The V gene is TRBV6-6, the J gene TRBJ2-7; possible D gene TRBD2, 6 bases. The CDR3 loop spans 14 amino acids. V lost 10 bases and J 2 bases, leaving 18 bases between the germline ends. Germline V gene data show CDR1 as MNHNY and CDR2 as SVGAGI (reference sequence). For the CDR3, the DNA is TGTGCCACCACCTCGTGGGGGGTCACCTACGAGCAGTACTTC. It translates to CATTSWGVTYEQYF.

This clone was detected only once. This chain joins TRBV5-8 and TRBJ2-7; 8 nucleotides agree with TRBD1. The CDR3 totals 17 residues. CDR1 is SGHTS and CDR2 is YDEGEE in the germline V gene. Trimming removed 4 bases from V and 3 bases from J; junction bases left unmatched: 15. The CDR3, as DNA: TGTGCCAGCAGCCGTAGGACAGGGTATTCCTTGCTCTACGAGCAGTACTTC. Protein: CASSRRTGYSLLYEQYF.

This clone was seen once. The CDR3 bases are TGTGCCAGTAGTTTCGGGACTAGCGGGACAGATACGCAGTATTTT. It is translated as CASSFGTSGTDTQYF. The chain recombines TRBV19 with TRBJ2-3, with TRBD2 matching 12 bases. The CDR3 has 15 amino acids. The V segment lost 5 bases and the J segment 3 bases; nucleotides outside the gene matches: 3. Looked up from germline, CDR1 is LNHDA and CDR2 is SQIVND (reference sequence).

V and J are TRBV7-8 and TRBJ2-7, with TRBD2 identical over 9 bases. The J segment lost 2 bases and the V segment lost 1 base, leaving 6 bases of the junction unmatched. The germline CDR1 and CDR2 sequences are SGHVS and FQNEAQ. The CDR3 runs to 16 residues. The CDR3 here is CASSLGGSGSPYEQYF. The CDR3 DNA reads as TGTGCCAGCAGCTTAGGCGGTAGCGGGAGCCCCTACGAGCAGTACTTC.

A word on this clone: One junction end does not reproduce the germline sequence, and a read error may be involved. The rearrangement uses TRBV7-9 and TRBJ1-1; TRBD1 might be the D (6 bases). Germline-derived CDR1 and CDR2 are SEHNR and FQNEAQ (reference sequence). The CDR3 runs to 14 residues. This chain's CDR3 is CASSHHSGVAEAFF. The CDR3 DNA sequence: TGCGCCAGCAGCCACCACTCAGGGGTCGCTGAAGCTTTCTTT. The whole variable domain, filled in from reference TRBV7-9 and TRBJ1-1, reads DTGVSQNPRHKITKRGQNVTFRCDPISEHNRLYWYRQTLGQGPEFLTYFQNEAQLEKSRLLSDRFSAERPKGSFSTLEIQRTEQGDSAMYLCASSHHSGVAEAFFGQGTRLTVV.

This chain joins TRBV5-6 and TRBJ1-2; D uncertain. V gave up 3 bases and J gave up 6 bases, with 12 bases separating them. From germline, CDR1 is SGHDT and CDR2 YYEEEE. The CDR3 is made up of 13 amino acids. The CDR3 region has the DNA TGTGCCAGCAGCTCCCAGCTACTTGATGGCTACACCTTC. Protein: CASSSQLLDGYTF.

This chain joins TRBV7-2 and TRBJ1-5; weak D call: TRBD1 (6 bases). Germline CDR1 SGHTA, CDR2 FQGNSA. Trimming stripped 2 bases from V and 4 bases from J, with 21 bases between. This CDR3 has 18 amino acids. This CDR3 reads CASSLKLGGGTLNQPQHF. CDR3 nucleotides: TGTGCCAGCAGCTTAAAGTTGGGTGGAGGGACATTAAATCAGCCCCAGCATTTT.

J is TRBJ2-7 and V is TRBV18; D may match TRBD1 or TRBD2 (5 bases each). V lost 0 bases to trimming and J lost 0 bases, with 9 bases between them. Germline V lookup: CDR1 KGHSH, CDR2 LQKENI. The CDR3 is 15 amino acids. DNA for the CDR3: TGTGCCAGCTCACCACCGGGGCGGGCCTCCTACGAGCAGTACTTC. It specifies CASSPPGRASYEQYF.

The chain carries TRBV6-4 and TRBJ1-1; D not resolved. From germline, CDR1 is MRHNA and CDR2 SNTAGT. The V end lost 3 bases, the J end lost 2 bases, and 7 bases lay between the germline ends. CDR3 size: 13 residues. The CDR3 DNA reads TGTGCCAGCAGTGAGGATGGAAACACTGAAGCTTTCTTT. Its translation is CASSEDGNTEAFF.

This clone was observed once. V is TRBV2 and J is TRBJ1-5, with 7 nucleotides matching TRBD1. Germline lookup yields CDR1 SNHLY and CDR2 FYNNEI. With V trimmed by 2 bases and J by 5 bases, 6 bases remained unmatched. There are 15 residues in the CDR3. The CDR3, as DNA: TGTGCCAGCAGTGAAAGGACAGGCCTCGATCAGCCCCAGCATTTT. Its protein is CASSERTGLDQPQHF.

This clone has a handful of counts. The V and J genes are TRBV4-3 and TRBJ2-7, with 16 bases aligning to TRBD2. V trimming: 0 bases; J trimming: 4 bases; junction bases outside the gene matches: 9. The CDR3 has 19 residues. The germline gives CDR1 LGHNA, CDR2 YSLEER. This chain's CDR3 is CASSQERGLAGGRRYEQYF. In nucleotides, the CDR3 is TGCGCCAGCAGCCAAGAGCGGGGACTAGCGGGAGGGCGTAGGTACGAGCAGTACTTC.

The V and J genes are TRBV5-5 and TRBJ2-5, with D possibly called TRBD1 or TRBD2 (6 bases each). Trimming took off 1 base at V and 2 bases at J, with 15 bases between the two ends. Looked up from germline, CDR1 is SGHKS and CDR2 is YYEKEE (reference sequence). The CDR3 consists of 16 residues. This chain's CDR3 is CASSLLGGLTQETQYF. The CDR3, as DNA: TGTGCCAGCAGCTTGCTAGGGGGGCTGACTCAAGAGACCCAGTACTTC. Full variable domain (outside the CDR3, taken from reference TRBV5-5 and TRBJ2-5): DAGVTQSPTHLIKTRGQQVTLRCSPISGHKSVSWYQQVLGQGPQFIFQYYEKEERGRGNFPDRFSARQFPNYSSELNVNALLLGDSALYLCASSLLGGLTQETQYFGPGTRLLVL.

The CDR3 DNA reads TGTGCCAGCGGCCGGGACCGATCCTACGAGCAGTACTTC. Its translation: CASGRDRSYEQYF. The rearrangement links TRBV9 to TRBJ2-7, with D tentatively TRBD1 or TRBD2 (5 bases each). Germline CDR1 reads SGDLS; CDR2 reads YYNGEE. There are 13 residues in the CDR3. V lost 7 bases, J lost 1 base, and 12 bases lay in between.

The chain carries TRBV6-1 and TRBJ2-3; perhaps TRBD1 as D (6 bases). CDR1 is MNHNS, CDR2 SASEGT, per germline. This CDR3 comprises 16 residues. The V end lost 4 bases, the J end lost 1 base, and 15 bases lay between the germline ends. The CDR3 DNA reads TGTGCCAGCAGTGGCTACGGGACATCCCGCACAGATACGCAGTATTTT. The encoded protein is CASSGYGTSRTDTQYF.

V and J are TRBV5-4 and TRBJ2-3; 11 positions match TRBD1. Germline V gives CDR1 SGHNT, CDR2 YYREEE (reference sequence). The CDR3 spans 15 residues. The V and J ends lost 4 bases and 2 bases, in that order; junction bases with no gene match: 3. This chain's CDR3 is CASSPDRGLTDTQYF. CDR3 in DNA: TGTGCCAGCAGCCCGGACAGGGGGCTCACAGATACGCAGTATTTT.

In its sample, this clone was seen once. J is TRBJ2-1 and V is TRBV7-3; D gene unclear. The CDR3 has 13 residues. The V end lost 4 bases, the J end lost 9 bases, and 13 bases lay between the germline ends. Germline V gene data show CDR1 as SGHTA and CDR2 as FQGTGA. Written as DNA, the CDR3 is TGTGCCAGCAGCTACACAAAACTGGGTGAGCAGTTCTTC. It encodes CASSYTKLGEQFF.

J is TRBJ2-2 and V is TRBV5-1; 13 positions agree with TRBD2. The CDR3 length is 16 residues. The germline gives CDR1 SGHRS, CDR2 YFSETQ. V was clipped by 6 bases and J by 0 bases; unmatched bases: 2. This CDR3 reads CASKGTSGANTGELFF. The CDR3 DNA reads as TGCGCCAGCAAGGGGACTAGCGGGGCGAACACCGGGGAGCTGTTTTTT.

The rearrangement joins TRBV4-2 to TRBJ1-4; 8 nucleotides match TRBD1. The J segment lost 7 bases and the V segment lost 4 bases, leaving 5 bases of the junction unmatched. Germline V gene lookup returns CDR1 LGHNA and CDR2 YNFKEQ. This CDR3 contains 14 residues. The CDR3 DNA reads as TGTGCCAGCAGCCTCGACAGGGGCGGTGAAAAACTGTTTTTT. Translation gives CASSLDRGGEKLFF.

The chain employs TRBV5-1 and TRBJ2-1; 9 bases are a match to TRBD1. There are 13 residues in the CDR3. V dropped 5 bases and J dropped 3; count of bases not matched to a gene: 0. Germline assignment: CDR1 SGHRS and CDR2 YFSETQ. The CDR3 loop is CASRDRGYNEQFF. The CDR3 DNA follows: TGCGCCAGCAGGGACAGGGGCTACAATGAGCAGTTCTTC.

In this sample, this clone turned up a few times. This chain uses TRBV28 with TRBJ2-2; maybe TRBD2 (5 bases). CDR1 is MDHEN, CDR2 SYDVKM, per germline. Trimming cost V 7 bases and J 4 bases, with 19 bases left between them. The CDR3 spans 16 residues. The CDR3 sequence is CASTIRTGIATGELFF. In nucleotides, the CDR3 is TGTGCCAGCACTATTCGTACGGGAATCGCCACCGGGGAGCTGTTTTTT.

V is TRBV6-6 and J is TRBJ1-1, with D perhaps matching TRBD1 (5 bases). The CDR3 spans 15 residues. Germline lookup yields CDR1 MNHNY and CDR2 SVGAGI (reference sequence). Trimming left V 0 bases short and J 10 bases short, with 18 bases between. The CDR3 protein is CASSYSIHTHGGAFF. CDR3 sequence (DNA): TGTGCCAGCAGTTACTCCATCCACACACACGGGGGAGCTTTCTTT.

V gene TRBV6-1 combines with J gene TRBJ1-2, with a possible D match to TRBD1 (5 bases). The V gene lost 2 bases and the J gene lost 3 bases, with 13 bases spanning the gap. From germline, CDR1 is MNHNS and CDR2 SASEGT. The CDR3 is 15 amino acids. The CDR3 region has the DNA TGTGCCAGCAGTGAATTGGGTGGGGCGTACTATGGCTACACCTTC. Its protein is CASSELGGAYYGYTF.

CDR3 DNA: TGTGCCAGCAGTTTACTCGGGACTAGCAGGGAGACCCAGTACTTC. The encoded protein is CASSLLGTSRETQYF. The chain combines TRBV28 with TRBJ2-5, with 9 nucleotides matching TRBD2. V shed 2 bases and J 5 bases; nucleotides not matched to a gene: 6. CDR1 and CDR2 from the germline V gene are MDHEN and SYDVKM. This CDR3 comprises 15 residues.